One T cell receptor beta chain is described in this entry. This record comes from a study of blood T cell repertoires in COVID-19. There are 14 residues in the CDR3. Between the trimmed V and J ends, which lost 1 base and 7 bases, there was a span of 12 bases. Germline loops: CDR1 SGHRS, CDR2 YFSETQ. The assay was immunoSEQ multiplex PCR, and TCRdb's table has in-frame clones only and misses some. The sample holds 150,000 to 200,000 clones, around 89% seen once. Sequencing input: peripheral blood. The sequence was obtained from a woman younger than 45 with acute or convalescent COVID-19. The rearrangement uses TRBV5-1 and TRBJ2-1; a weak D match, TRBD2 (6 bases). The CDR3 loop is CASSLRTNLNEQFF. CDR3 coding DNA: TGCGCCAGCAGCTTGAGGACTAATTTAAATGAGCAGTTCTTC.